This T cell receptor beta chain was recorded in a study of blood T cell repertoires in COVID-19. Turning to the study itself: Italy, Spain and the United States were the sources of the convalescent and acute COVID-19 samples. The analysed material was cDNA or gDNA that came from T cells, B-cell-depleted T cells, or PBMCs.

This clone occurred a few times. Study processing details: Amplification of reference gene primers provided the estimated nucleated cell counts. Sequenced by immunoSEQ multiplex PCR; TCRdb stores in-frame clones only, minus some. For V, J and clone size, that table is used; D and trimming come from the DNA. The sample holds 200,000 to 250,000 clones, roughly 84% seen once. Looked up from germline, CDR1 is WSHSY and CDR2 is SAAADI. Trimming left V 5 bases short and J 4 bases short, with 14 bases between. The CDR3 sequence is 14 residues long. The V call is TRBV10-2, the J call TRBJ1-1; maybe TRBD1 (5 bases). The sequence was obtained from a woman aged 50 to 60 with acute or convalescent COVID-19. The specimen sequenced was peripheral blood. CDR3 region: CASSSGVRGTEAFF. The DNA of the CDR3 is TGCGCCAGCAGTTCGGGAGTAAGGGGCACTGAAGCTTTCTTT.